The 5 T cell receptor beta chains given below trace back to one sample, sequenced in a study of blood T cell repertoires in COVID-19. The protocol was immunoSEQ multiplex PCR, while the TCRdb copy is restricted to in-frame clones and leaves out a portion. The table includes 90,000 to 100,000 clones, 82% detected once. The sequenced material came from peripheral blood. Source of these receptors: an elderly man with acute or convalescent COVID-19.

This chain connects TRBV7-8 to TRBJ2-6, with 7 nucleotides matching TRBD2. CDR1 is SGHVS and CDR2 is FQNEAQ in the germline V gene. The trim removed 2 bases at V and 3 bases at J, leaving 4 bases unmatched. The CDR3 contains 16 residues. This CDR3 reads CASSLKGGVGANVLTF. The CDR3 coding sequence is TGTGCCAGCAGCTTAAAGGGAGGGGTTGGGGCCAACGTCCTGACTTTC.

There are a few counts of this clone. The chain couples TRBV2 to TRBJ1-5; perhaps TRBD1 as D (6 bases). Germline CDR1 and CDR2: SNHLY and FYNNEI. V lost 4 bases to trimming and J lost 0 bases, with 13 bases between them. CDR3 length: 16 amino acids. This chain's CDR3 is CASSGQEEGSNQPQHF. In DNA form, the CDR3 reads TGTGCCAGCAGTGGACAGGAAGAGGGTAGCAATCAGCCCCAGCATTTT.

This clone was picked up a small number of times. The rearrangement joins TRBV29-1 to TRBJ2-5; D not resolved. The CDR3 is 12 residues long. V lost 2 bases and J 2 bases, leaving 6 bases between the germline ends. Looked up from germline, CDR1 is SQVTM and CDR2 is ANQGSEA. The CDR3 DNA follows: TGCAGCGTTGAACAACAGCAAGAGACCCAGTACTTC. Protein: CSVEQQQETQYF.

This sequence joins TRBV6-5 and TRBJ1-3; D call uncertain. The V gene lost 8 bases and the J gene lost 0 bases, with 14 bases spanning the gap. Germline CDR1 MNHEY, CDR2 SVGAGI. This CDR3 has 15 residues. CDR3 region: CASGSGVNSGNTIYF. The CDR3 coding sequence is TGTGCCAGCGGCTCGGGAGTGAACTCTGGAAACACCATATATTTT.

The gene calls are TRBV7-2 and TRBJ2-1; 7 nucleotides match TRBD2. The germline V gene encodes CDR1 SGHTA and CDR2 FQGNSA. The CDR3 totals 15 residues. Trimming at V came to 5 bases and at J to 9 bases, leaving 13 bases not matched to a gene. This chain's CDR3 is CASSPWTRARGEQFF. The CDR3 DNA reads as TGTGCCAGCAGCCCATGGACTAGGGCGCGGGGTGAGCAGTTCTTC.